The clone carrying this T cell receptor beta chain has only one observation. The same CDR3 is also encoded by other DNA sequences in this sample. This entry is derived from a study of shared clonotypes between healthy human individuals. Each PCR replicate from the sorted subsets contained 200 to 250 ng DNA, which is tens of thousands of T cell genomes. As originally analysed: Quality scores were absent from the junction-only immunoSEQ sequences, so filtering differed. Sequencing used immunoSEQ multiplex PCR; TCRdb keeps in-frame clones, though not all of them. That table supplies the V and J calls and clone size; D and trimming were determined from the DNA. The table records a few million clones, approximately 95% of them present only once. This CDR3 has 14 amino acids. Germline CDR1 SGHNT, CDR2 YYREEE (reference sequence). V lost 5 bases and J 1 base, leaving 10 bases between the germline ends.

The material sequenced was naive CD4+ T cells sorted from blood. The subset is: CD45RA+ positively selected. The TCR originated in a man between 18 and 35 years old in good health. The chain couples TRBV5-4 to TRBJ1-3; D remains ambiguous. The CDR3 region is CASSLTGSGNTIYF. CDR3 nucleotide sequence: TGTGCCAGCAGTCTGACGGGATCTGGAAACACCATATATTTT.